These T cell receptor beta chains were read from a single sample in a study of early T cells in non-severe SARS-CoV-2 infection. TCRdb ran MiXCR on the 5' RACE reads and lists one entry per CDR3 protein. The sample comprises 55,000 to 80,000 distinct CDR3 sequences, 11% of which are singletons, and about 3.8% rests with the top ten. The material sequenced was whole blood. Every receptor here comes from an adult who was a healthcare worker with PCR-confirmed SARS-CoV-2 infection or an uninfected control (not recorded which). Each CDR3 is given with its conserved first and last residue. Each record gives: CDR3 DNA, CDR3 protein, D gene, J gene, V gene, clone size. D genes are given only for firm matches. Where a row states a size, it is once, few, many or the class of an expanded clone; other rows omit it.

CDR3 DNA: TGTGCCAGCAGCCAAGAGTCAGGGGCGAACACTGAAGCTTTCTTT; CDR3 protein: CASSQESGANTEAFF; D gene: NA; J gene: TRBJ1-1; V gene: TRBV3-1; clone size: many
CDR3 DNA: TGTGCCACCAGCAGAGATAGGGCAGCCTACGAAGCGCAGTATTTT; CDR3 protein: CATSRDRAAYEAQYF; D gene: NA; J gene: TRBJ2-3; V gene: TRBV15; clone size: many
CDR3 DNA: TGCAGCGTTTCAGACACAGATACGCAGTATTTT; CDR3 protein: CSVSDTDTQYF; D gene: NA; J gene: TRBJ2-3; V gene: TRBV29-1; clone size: many
CDR3 DNA: TGTGCCAGCAGCCAAGCTGTCCTAGCGAGTGAGCAGTTCTTC; CDR3 protein: CASSQAVLASEQFF; D gene: NA; J gene: TRBJ2-1; V gene: TRBV4-2; clone size: many
CDR3 DNA: TGTGCCAGCAGCTTGGCGGCGAACACCGGGGAGCTGTTTTTT; CDR3 protein: CASSLAANTGELFF; D gene: NA; J gene: TRBJ2-2; V gene: TRBV5-4; clone size: many
CDR3 DNA: TGTGCCTTCCTGGGGAGGCTAAACACCGGGGAGCTGTTTTTT; CDR3 protein: CAFLGRLNTGELFF; D gene: NA; J gene: TRBJ2-2; V gene: TRBV30; clone size: many
CDR3 DNA: TGCGCCAGCAGCTCTTCCCTCTCCTACGAGCAGTACTTC; CDR3 protein: CASSSSLSYEQYF; D gene: NA; J gene: TRBJ2-7; V gene: TRBV5-1; clone size: many
CDR3 DNA: TGCGCCAGCAGCCAGGCCGGGCCTCGGCGCGAAGCTTTCTTT; CDR3 protein: CASSQAGPRREAFF; D gene: NA; J gene: TRBJ1-1; V gene: TRBV5-1; clone size: many
CDR3 DNA: TGTGCCAGCAGCCCCAGGGCTATCTATGGCTACACCTTC; CDR3 protein: CASSPRAIYGYTF; D gene: NA; J gene: TRBJ1-2; V gene: TRBV7-8; clone size: NA
CDR3 DNA: TGTGCCAGCAGCCTCCAGGGAAGCTTCACGAACACCGGGGAGCTGTTTTTT; CDR3 protein: CASSLQGSFTNTGELFF; D gene: NA; J gene: TRBJ2-2; V gene: TRBV11-1; clone size: many
CDR3 DNA: TGCAGTGCTAGACCAGCGGGGTCCTACAATGAGCAGTTCTTC; CDR3 protein: CSARPAGSYNEQFF; D gene: TRBD2; J gene: TRBJ2-1; V gene: TRBV20-1; clone size: many
CDR3 DNA: TGTGCCAGCACTCCTTTCGGCTCTGGGGCCAACGTCCTGACTTTC; CDR3 protein: CASTPFGSGANVLTF; D gene: NA; J gene: TRBJ2-6; V gene: TRBV6-5; clone size: few
CDR3 DNA: TGCGCCAGCAGCCCCATGATGGGGGGCAGCTCTGGAAACACCATATATTTT; CDR3 protein: CASSPMMGGSSGNTIYF; D gene: NA; J gene: TRBJ1-3; V gene: TRBV5-1; clone size: many
CDR3 DNA: TGTGCCAGCAGACTGAACTATGGCTACACCTTC; CDR3 protein: CASRLNYGYTF; D gene: NA; J gene: TRBJ1-2; V gene: TRBV5-6; clone size: few
CDR3 DNA: TGTGCCAGCAGGCCACAGGGGATAGATACGCAGTATTTT; CDR3 protein: CASRPQGIDTQYF; D gene: TRBD1; J gene: TRBJ2-3; V gene: TRBV3-1; clone size: NA
CDR3 DNA: TGTGCCAGCAATGGAAGGATTAGCACAGATACGCAGTATTTT; CDR3 protein: CASNGRISTDTQYF; D gene: NA; J gene: TRBJ2-3; V gene: TRBV2; clone size: many
CDR3 DNA: TGTGCTAGCAGCCCCCGTTGCAGAGATAGCAATCAGCCCCAGCATTTT; CDR3 protein: CASSPRCRDSNQPQHF; D gene: NA; J gene: TRBJ1-5; V gene: TRBV7-7; clone size: many
CDR3 DNA: TGTGCCAGCAGACGAGCGGGAGGCCCCGCCGGGGAGCTGTTTTTT; CDR3 protein: CASRRAGGPAGELFF; D gene: TRBD2; J gene: TRBJ2-2; V gene: TRBV11-2; clone size: many
CDR3 DNA: TGTGCCAGCAGTTACCCTGGACAGGGTGGGTTAGGTGAGCAGTTCTTC; CDR3 protein: CASSYPGQGGLGEQFF; D gene: TRBD1; J gene: TRBJ2-1; V gene: TRBV6-6; clone size: many
CDR3 DNA: TGCGCCAGCAGCCTACTCGGGACAGGGGCCACCGGGGAGCTGTTTTTT; CDR3 protein: CASSLLGTGATGELFF; D gene: TRBD1; J gene: TRBJ2-2; V gene: TRBV4-1; clone size: many
CDR3 DNA: TGTGCCAGCAGCCTCCGTGGAGGGTGGACCGGGGAGCTGTTTTTT; CDR3 protein: CASSLRGGWTGELFF; D gene: NA; J gene: TRBJ2-2; V gene: TRBV11-2; clone size: NA
CDR3 DNA: TGTGCCAGCAGCTCACTAGCGGGAGAGCGGCAGTACTTC; CDR3 protein: CASSSLAGERQYF; D gene: TRBD2; J gene: TRBJ2-7; V gene: TRBV7-3; clone size: NA
CDR3 DNA: TGTGCCAGCAGTTTAAGGGGACTAGGATCCTACGAGCAGTACTTC; CDR3 protein: CASSLRGLGSYEQYF; D gene: TRBD2; J gene: TRBJ2-7; V gene: TRBV28; clone size: NA
CDR3 DNA: TGTGCCAGCAGTGACAAAGGACTAGCAAACTACGAGCAGTACTTC; CDR3 protein: CASSDKGLANYEQYF; D gene: TRBD2; J gene: TRBJ2-7; V gene: TRBV6-4; clone size: NA
CDR3 DNA: TGTGCCAGTAGTTCCTCGGGGAGCCAGCCCCAGCATTTT; CDR3 protein: CASSSSGSQPQHF; D gene: NA; J gene: TRBJ1-5; V gene: TRBV19; clone size: NA
CDR3 DNA: TGTGCCACCAGCAGAGACGGGACAGACTACGAGCAGTACTTC; CDR3 protein: CATSRDGTDYEQYF; D gene: TRBD1; J gene: TRBJ2-7; V gene: TRBV15; clone size: few
CDR3 DNA: TGCAGCGTTGATGACAGGGGGGTCGAGACCCAGTACTTC; CDR3 protein: CSVDDRGVETQYF; D gene: TRBD1; J gene: TRBJ2-5; V gene: TRBV29-1; clone size: few
CDR3 DNA: TGTGCCAGCAGCCTAGGGGCACAGGGGGCAGAGCAGCCCCAGCATTTT; CDR3 protein: CASSLGAQGAEQPQHF; D gene: TRBD1; J gene: TRBJ1-5; V gene: TRBV9; clone size: many
CDR3 DNA: TGCAGTGCTTTCGGAGCGGGAGTGGCCTACGAGCAGTACTTC; CDR3 protein: CSAFGAGVAYEQYF; D gene: TRBD2; J gene: TRBJ2-7; V gene: TRBV20-1; clone size: many
CDR3 DNA: TGTGCCAGCAGCTTAGGCCCTCGCGAAGTGGGAGAGCAGTACTTC; CDR3 protein: CASSLGPREVGEQYF; D gene: NA; J gene: TRBJ2-7; V gene: TRBV7-8; clone size: many
CDR3 DNA: TGTGCCAGCAGTGAGGTCGGGACGGTATCGAATCAGCCCCAGCATTTT; CDR3 protein: CASSEVGTVSNQPQHF; D gene: NA; J gene: TRBJ1-5; V gene: TRBV2; clone size: many
CDR3 DNA: TGTGCCAGCAGGACCTCGGGGCAACAGACCCAGTACTTC; CDR3 protein: CASRTSGQQTQYF; D gene: NA; J gene: TRBJ2-5; V gene: TRBV2; clone size: many
CDR3 DNA: TGCGCCAGCAGCTTCACAGGGTCGGGGAAAGACACTGAAGCTTTCTTT; CDR3 protein: CASSFTGSGKDTEAFF; D gene: NA; J gene: TRBJ1-1; V gene: TRBV5-1; clone size: many
CDR3 DNA: TGCAGCGTTGAAGAGACAGAGAACACTGAAGCTTTCTTT; CDR3 protein: CSVEETENTEAFF; D gene: NA; J gene: TRBJ1-1; V gene: TRBV29-1; clone size: few
CDR3 DNA: TGCAGCGTTGTATCCTCGAACACTGAAGCTTTCTTT; CDR3 protein: CSVVSSNTEAFF; D gene: NA; J gene: TRBJ1-1; V gene: TRBV29-1; clone size: few
CDR3 DNA: TGTGCCAGCAGCTCCCTCCCCTACAATGAGCAGTTCTTC; CDR3 protein: CASSSLPYNEQFF; D gene: NA; J gene: TRBJ2-1; V gene: TRBV7-3; clone size: few
CDR3 DNA: TGTGCCAGCAGCAAAGAAAACCGGGGGGACAAGGGGACTGAAGCTTTCTTT; CDR3 protein: CASSKENRGDKGTEAFF; D gene: NA; J gene: TRBJ1-1; V gene: TRBV21-1; clone size: NA
CDR3 DNA: TGTGCCAGACCCAGGGTTGAGCAGTTCTTC; CDR3 protein: CARPRVEQFF; D gene: NA; J gene: TRBJ2-1; V gene: TRBV10-3; clone size: NA
CDR3 DNA: TGTGCCAGCAGCTACTCGACTAGCGGGGGCCAGACCCAGTACTTC; CDR3 protein: CASSYSTSGGQTQYF; D gene: TRBD2; J gene: TRBJ2-5; V gene: TRBV7-6; clone size: few
CDR3 DNA: TGTGCCAGCAGCTTAAGAGCCGCCGGGACAGGGCACGAGCAGTACTTC; CDR3 protein: CASSLRAAGTGHEQYF; D gene: TRBD1; J gene: TRBJ2-7; V gene: TRBV11-2; clone size: many
CDR3 DNA: TGTGCCAGCAGCCGGGACAGCCCGAATAGCAATCAGCCCCAGCATTTT; CDR3 protein: CASSRDSPNSNQPQHF; D gene: TRBD1; J gene: TRBJ1-5; V gene: TRBV6-2/TRBV6-3; clone size: many
CDR3 DNA: TGCAGCGTTGAAGGTCCTTCCTACGAGCAGTACTTC; CDR3 protein: CSVEGPSYEQYF; D gene: NA; J gene: TRBJ2-7; V gene: TRBV29-1; clone size: NA
CDR3 DNA: TGTGCCAGCAGGCCGGGACAGGGGGCGCGAAATGAGCAGTTCTTC; CDR3 protein: CASRPGQGARNEQFF; D gene: TRBD1; J gene: TRBJ2-1; V gene: TRBV27; clone size: many
CDR3 DNA: TGTGCCAGCAGCCCCCTAGCGGGGGGCTCCTACGAGCAGTACTTC; CDR3 protein: CASSPLAGGSYEQYF; D gene: TRBD2; J gene: TRBJ2-7; V gene: TRBV11-2; clone size: many
CDR3 DNA: TGTGCCAGCAGCCAATGGCGACATACGCAGTATTTT; CDR3 protein: CASSQWRHTQYF; D gene: NA; J gene: TRBJ2-3; V gene: TRBV3-1; clone size: many
CDR3 DNA: TGTGCCACCCGGACGGAGTATAATTCACCCCTCCACTTT; CDR3 protein: CATRTEYNSPLHF; D gene: NA; J gene: TRBJ1-6; V gene: TRBV10-3; clone size: few
CDR3 DNA: TGTGCCAGCAGTTACCCCGGGGTAGCGGGGGGTAACACCGGGGAGCTGTTTTTT; CDR3 protein: CASSYPGVAGGNTGELFF; D gene: TRBD2; J gene: TRBJ2-2; V gene: TRBV6-5; clone size: many
CDR3 DNA: TGTGCCAGCAGGTCCTTAGCGCACCAAGAGACCCAGTACTTC; CDR3 protein: CASRSLAHQETQYF; D gene: NA; J gene: TRBJ2-5; V gene: TRBV6-2/TRBV6-3; clone size: many
CDR3 DNA: TGTGCCAGCAGCTCACTCGGGGGACAGGGAGGTTATGAACAGTTCTTC; CDR3 protein: CASSSLGGQGGYEQFF; D gene: TRBD1; J gene: TRBJ2-1; V gene: TRBV7-2; clone size: many
CDR3 DNA: TGTGCCAGCAGCTTGTCAGGGTCCCCTAATGAAAAACTGTTTTTT; CDR3 protein: CASSLSGSPNEKLFF; D gene: NA; J gene: TRBJ1-4; V gene: TRBV7-3; clone size: NA
CDR3 DNA: TGTGCCAGCAGCTCGGGGGTCAGCACTGAAGCTTTCTTT; CDR3 protein: CASSSGVSTEAFF; D gene: NA; J gene: TRBJ1-1; V gene: TRBV7-3; clone size: many